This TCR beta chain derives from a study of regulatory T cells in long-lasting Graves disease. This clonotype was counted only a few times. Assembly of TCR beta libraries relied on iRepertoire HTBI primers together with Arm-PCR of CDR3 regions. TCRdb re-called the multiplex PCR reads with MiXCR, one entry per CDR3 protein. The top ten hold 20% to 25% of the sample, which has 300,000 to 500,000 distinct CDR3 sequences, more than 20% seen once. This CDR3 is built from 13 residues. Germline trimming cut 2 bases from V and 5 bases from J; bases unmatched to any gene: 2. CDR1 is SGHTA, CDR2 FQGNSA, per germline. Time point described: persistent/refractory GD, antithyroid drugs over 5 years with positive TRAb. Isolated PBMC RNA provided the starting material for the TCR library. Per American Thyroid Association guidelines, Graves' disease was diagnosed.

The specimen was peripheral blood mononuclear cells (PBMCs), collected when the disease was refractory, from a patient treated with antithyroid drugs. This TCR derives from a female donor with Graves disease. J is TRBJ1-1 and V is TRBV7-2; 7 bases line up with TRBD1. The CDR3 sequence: CASSLYRGTEAFF. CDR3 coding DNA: TGTGCCAGCAGCTTATACAGGGGAACTGAAGCTTTCTTT.